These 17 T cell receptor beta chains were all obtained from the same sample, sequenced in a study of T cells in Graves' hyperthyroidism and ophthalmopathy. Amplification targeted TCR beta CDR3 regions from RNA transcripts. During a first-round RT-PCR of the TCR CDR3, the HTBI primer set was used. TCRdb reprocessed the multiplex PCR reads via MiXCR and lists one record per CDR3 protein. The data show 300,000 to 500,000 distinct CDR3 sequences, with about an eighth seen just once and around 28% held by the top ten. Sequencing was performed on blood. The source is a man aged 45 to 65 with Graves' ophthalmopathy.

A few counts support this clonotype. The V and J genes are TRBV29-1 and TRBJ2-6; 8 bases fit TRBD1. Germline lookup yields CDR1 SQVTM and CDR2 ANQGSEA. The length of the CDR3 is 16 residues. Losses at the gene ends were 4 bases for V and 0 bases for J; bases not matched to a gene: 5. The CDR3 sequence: CSVVLQGDSGANVLTF. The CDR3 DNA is TGCAGCGTTGTCCTACAGGGGGACTCTGGGGCCAACGTCCTGACTTTC.

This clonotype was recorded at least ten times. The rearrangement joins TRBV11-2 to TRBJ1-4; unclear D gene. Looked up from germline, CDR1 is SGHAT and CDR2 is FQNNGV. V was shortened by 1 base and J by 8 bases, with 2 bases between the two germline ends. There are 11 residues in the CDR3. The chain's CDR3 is CASSLAEKLFF. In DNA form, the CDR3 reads TGTGCCAGCAGCTTAGCCGAAAAACTGTTTTTT.

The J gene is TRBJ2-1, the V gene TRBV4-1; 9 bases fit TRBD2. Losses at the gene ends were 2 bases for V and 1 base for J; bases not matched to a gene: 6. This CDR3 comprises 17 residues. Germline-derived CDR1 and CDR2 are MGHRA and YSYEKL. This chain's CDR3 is CASSQTLAGGSYNEQFF. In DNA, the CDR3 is TGCGCCAGCAGCCAAACACTAGCGGGTGGGTCCTACAATGAGCAGTTCTTC.

The CDR3, as DNA: TGTGCCAGCAGTAAAGCTAGGGACAGACCCTACGAGCAGTACTTC. This sequence encodes CASSKARDRPYEQYF. V gene TRBV7-9 combines with J gene TRBJ2-7; 7 positions match TRBD1. The V and J ends lost 6 bases and 2 bases, in that order; junction bases with no gene match: 10. Germline-derived CDR1 and CDR2 are SEHNR and FQNEAQ (reference sequence). CDR3 length: 15 residues.

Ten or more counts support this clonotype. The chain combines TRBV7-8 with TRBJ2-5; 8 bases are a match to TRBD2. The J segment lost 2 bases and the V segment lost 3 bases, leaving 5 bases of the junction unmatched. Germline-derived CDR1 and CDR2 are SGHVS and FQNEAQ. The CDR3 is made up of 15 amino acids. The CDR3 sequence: CASSLNLAGQETQYF. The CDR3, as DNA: TGTGCCAGCAGCTTGAACCTAGCGGGTCAAGAGACCCAGTACTTC.

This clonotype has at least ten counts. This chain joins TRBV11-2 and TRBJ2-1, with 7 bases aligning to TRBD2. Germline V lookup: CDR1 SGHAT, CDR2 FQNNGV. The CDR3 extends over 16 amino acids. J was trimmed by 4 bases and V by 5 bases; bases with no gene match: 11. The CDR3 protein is CASSQLASGGYNEQFF. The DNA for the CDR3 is TGTGCCAGCAGCCAACTGGCTAGCGGCGGATACAATGAGCAGTTCTTC.

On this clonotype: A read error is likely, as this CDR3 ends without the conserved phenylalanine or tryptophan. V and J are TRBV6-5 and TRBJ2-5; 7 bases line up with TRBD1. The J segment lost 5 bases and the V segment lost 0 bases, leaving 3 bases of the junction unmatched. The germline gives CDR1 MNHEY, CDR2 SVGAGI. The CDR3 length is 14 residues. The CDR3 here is CASSYSDRDETQYL. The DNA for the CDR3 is TGTGCCAGCAGTTACTCAGACAGGGACGAGACCCAGTACCTC.

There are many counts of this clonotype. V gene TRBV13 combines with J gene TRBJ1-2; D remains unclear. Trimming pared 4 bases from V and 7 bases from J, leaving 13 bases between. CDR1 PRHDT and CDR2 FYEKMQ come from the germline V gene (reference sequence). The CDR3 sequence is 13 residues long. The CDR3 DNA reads TGTGCCAGCAGCTGGGGAGCAGCCGGTGGCTACACCTTC. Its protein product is CASSWGAAGGYTF.

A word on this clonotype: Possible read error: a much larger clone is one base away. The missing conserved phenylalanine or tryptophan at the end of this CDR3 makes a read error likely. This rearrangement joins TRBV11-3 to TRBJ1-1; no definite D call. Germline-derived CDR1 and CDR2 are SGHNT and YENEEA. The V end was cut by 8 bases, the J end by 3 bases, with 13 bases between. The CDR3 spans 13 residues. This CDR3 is CASLLTEDTEAFL. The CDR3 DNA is TGTGCCAGCCTCCTTACAGAGGACACTGAAGCTTTCCTT.

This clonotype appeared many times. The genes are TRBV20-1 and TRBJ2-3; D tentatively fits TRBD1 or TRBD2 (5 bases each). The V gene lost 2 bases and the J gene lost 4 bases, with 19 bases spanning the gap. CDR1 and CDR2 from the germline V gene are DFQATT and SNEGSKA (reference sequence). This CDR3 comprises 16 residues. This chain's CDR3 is CSARSGTMDPPDTQYF. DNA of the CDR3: TGCAGTGCTAGATCAGGGACGATGGACCCCCCAGATACGCAGTATTTT.

The CDR3 bases are TGCGCCACCGGACTAGCGGGGGTAGATACGCAGTATTTT. Translation gives CATGLAGVDTQYF. The chain couples TRBV5-1 to TRBJ2-3; 13 bases fit TRBD2. The CDR3 runs to 13 residues. V lost 9 bases and J lost 5; bases outside the gene matches: 3. Germline values: CDR1 SGHRS, CDR2 YFSETQ.

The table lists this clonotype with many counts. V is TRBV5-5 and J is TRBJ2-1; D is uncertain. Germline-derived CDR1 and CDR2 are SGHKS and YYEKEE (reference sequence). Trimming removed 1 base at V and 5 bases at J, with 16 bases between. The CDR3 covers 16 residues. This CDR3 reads CASSLFFADGNNEQFF. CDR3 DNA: TGTGCCAGCAGCTTGTTTTTTGCGGACGGAAACAATGAGCAGTTCTTC.

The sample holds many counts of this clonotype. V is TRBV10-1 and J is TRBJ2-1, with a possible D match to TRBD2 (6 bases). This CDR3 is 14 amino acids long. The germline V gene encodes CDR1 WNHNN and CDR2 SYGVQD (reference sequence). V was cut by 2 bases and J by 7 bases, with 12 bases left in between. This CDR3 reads CASSEKVAGNEQFF. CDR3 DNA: TGCGCCAGCAGTGAGAAGGTCGCGGGGAATGAGCAGTTCTTC.

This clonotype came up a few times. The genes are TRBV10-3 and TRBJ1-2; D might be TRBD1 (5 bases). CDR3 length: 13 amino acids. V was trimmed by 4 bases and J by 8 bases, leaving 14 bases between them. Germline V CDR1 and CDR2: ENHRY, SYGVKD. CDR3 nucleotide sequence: TGTGCCATCAGTGGGACTCAGGGTCACGGCTACACCTTC. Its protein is CAISGTQGHGYTF.

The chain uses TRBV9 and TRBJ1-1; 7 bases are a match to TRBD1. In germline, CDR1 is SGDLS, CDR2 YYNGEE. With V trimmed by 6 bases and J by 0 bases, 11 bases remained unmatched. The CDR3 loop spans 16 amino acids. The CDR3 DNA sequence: TGTGCCAGCACCGAACCAGGGGGGGTAGTGAACACTGAAGCTTTCTTT. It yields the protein CASTEPGGVVNTEAFF.

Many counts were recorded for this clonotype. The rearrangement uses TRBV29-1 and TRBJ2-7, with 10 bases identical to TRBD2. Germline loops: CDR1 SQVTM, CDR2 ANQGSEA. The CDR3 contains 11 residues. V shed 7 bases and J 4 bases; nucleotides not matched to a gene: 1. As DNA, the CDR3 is TGCAGCGCGGGACTAGCGTACGAGCAGTACTTC. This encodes CSAGLAYEQYF.

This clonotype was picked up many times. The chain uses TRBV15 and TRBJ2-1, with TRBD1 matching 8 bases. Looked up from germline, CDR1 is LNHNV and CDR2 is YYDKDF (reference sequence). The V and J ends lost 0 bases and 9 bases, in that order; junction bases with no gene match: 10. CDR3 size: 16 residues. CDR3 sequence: CATSREAGLGQAEQFF. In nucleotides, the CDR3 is TGTGCCACCAGCAGAGAGGCGGGGTTGGGACAGGCTGAGCAGTTCTTC.